This TCR beta chain was found in a study of blood T cell repertoires in COVID-19 (dated by TCRdb to the early 2020s). With respect to the entire study: Samples covering the acute and convalescent phases of COVID-19 were provided by collaborators in the United States, Italy and Spain. The prospective study material was composed of cDNA or gDNA derived from T cells, B-cell-depleted T cells, or PBMCs. Where HLA class I and class II types were available, the types were taken from metadata supplied by the sample provider, not from assay-based typing. The repertoires were released in a freely available public database intended as a resource for research on the immune response to SARS-CoV-2. The samples were drawn from the first 160 participants of the ongoing ImmuneRACE study and from over a thousand subjects provided by 6 global collaborators. The dataset comprised deeply sampled blood TCRbeta repertoires from subjects exposed to, actively infected with, or recovered from COVID-19. A de-identified subject ID, COVID-19 status, age in years and sex were almost always included in the sample metadata. Findings and caveats that apply to the study as a whole: How much clinical and demographic metadata was included differed by source and by participant, and the metadata was provided uncurated.

For this clone: Its antigen is still unknown. Per-nucleotide qualities are absent, and no much larger clonotype sits a single base away.

CDR1 and CDR2 were assigned from the germline V gene (reference sequence) as MNHEY and SMNVEV. V loses 6 bases, J loses 1 base, and the germline ends lie 13 bases apart. The CDR3 starts with the cysteine, ends with the phenylalanine, and has 15 residues. This entry keeps only the CDR3 DNA: 45 bases, framed from base 1. The immunoSEQ Assay, a bias-controlled multiplex PCR, was used to amplify TCRbeta CDR3 regions from genomic DNA. In the authors' own workflow: Within the assay, amplification of reference gene primers was used to estimate how many nucleated cells each sample contained. To quantify the absolute abundance of each unique TCRbeta CDR3 rearrangement, sequence reads were collapsed and filtered. For each sample, productive Simpson clonality was calculated as the square root of Simpson's diversity index over productive rearrangements. TCRdb retrieved this table from immuneACCESS and kept in-frame rearrangements only. Not all clones are present; in checked studies, unresolved V genes account for under half, and no reason is known for the remainder. V, J and clone size derive from that table, while D and trimming were established from the DNA sequence. The sample includes around 430,000 clones, with about 87% observed a single time. Roughly 12% of the sample comes from the top ten.

In Seattle, one collaborating source enrolled patients while the infection was active and tracked those patients longitudinally over the course of disease. The collaborating institutions used their own protocols to collect whole blood in K2EDTA tubes. For TCRbeta analysis, collaborator samples were shipped as frozen whole blood, as isolated PBMCs, or as DNA extracted from either sample type. Sample: peripheral blood. This TCR was recovered from a woman aged 50 to 60 with COVID-19, enrolled during active disease. The rearrangement combines TRBV27 with TRBJ2-1; the D gene assignment is ambiguous. The CDR3: CASSPPGISYNEQFF. The DNA sequence follows: TGTGCCAGCAGCCCTCCAGGTATATCCTACAATGAGCAGTTCTTC.